A single sample is the source of the 10 T cell receptor beta chains below, sequenced in a study of shared clonotypes between healthy human individuals. Assay: immunoSEQ multiplex PCR; the TCRdb copy retains only in-frame clones and omits some. Of about 700,000 clones listed, approximately 90% are singletons. Selected positively for CCR7 and CD45RO-negative, naive CD8 cells excluded terminally differentiated effector memory CD45RA+ cells. Sequenced: naive CD8+ T cells sorted from blood. These receptors were obtained from a man under 40 in good health.

The chain employs TRBV9 and TRBJ2-5; 7 bases map to TRBD2. Trimming removed 3 bases from V and 5 bases from J; junction bases left unmatched: 10. The germline gives CDR1 SGDLS, CDR2 YYNGEE. This CDR3 contains 15 residues. This chain's CDR3 is CASSGGAVRGETQYF. DNA for the CDR3: TGTGCCAGCAGCGGCGGAGCGGTGCGGGGGGAGACCCAGTACTTC.

The V gene is TRBV5-4, the J gene TRBJ2-1; 7 bases are a match to TRBD2. V lost 4 bases, J lost 0 bases, and 1 base stayed unmatched. This CDR3 region has 14 residues. CDR1 SGHNT and CDR2 YYREEE come from the germline V gene (reference sequence). As DNA, the CDR3 is TGTGCCAGCAGCGCGGGAGACTCCTACAATGAGCAGTTCTTC. This codes for CASSAGDSYNEQFF.

The chain has TRBV6-1 and TRBJ1-2, with 10 bases lining up with TRBD1. Trimming removed 5 bases from V and 4 bases from J; junction bases left unmatched: 7. Germline lookup yields CDR1 MNHNS and CDR2 SASEGT. The CDR3 is 15 amino acids. DNA of the CDR3: TGTGCCAGCAGTATGACAGGGGGCGGTCCCTATGGCTACACCTTC. Encoded protein: CASSMTGGGPYGYTF.

V gene TRBV7-9 combines with J gene TRBJ2-7; 10 bases are shared with TRBD2. V trimming: 1 base; J trimming: 0 bases; junction bases outside the gene matches: 12. CDR3 length: 19 amino acids. Germline assignment: CDR1 SEHNR and CDR2 FQNEAQ (reference sequence). DNA of the CDR3: TGTGCCAGCAGCTTAGTCCCTAGCGGGAGACTAGAAAGCTCCTACGAGCAGTACTTC. It yields the protein CASSLVPSGRLESSYEQYF.

The count of this clone is one. The chain couples TRBV6-4 to TRBJ2-1, with TRBD2 identical over 9 bases. J gave up 7 bases and V 9 bases, and 13 bases lay outside the gene matches. Germline V gene lookup returns CDR1 MRHNA and CDR2 SNTAGT. This CDR3 has 15 amino acids. In DNA form, the CDR3 reads TGTGCCAGAAATAAGCGGGAGGTATTGAGAAATGAGCAGTTCTTC. Its translation is CARNKREVLRNEQFF.

This clone showed up just once. This chain links TRBV9 with TRBJ2-7, with unresolved D. The germline V gene has CDR1 SGDLS and CDR2 YYNGEE. V was cut by 0 bases and J by 2 bases, with 6 bases left in between. The CDR3 sequence is 13 residues long. The CDR3 spells CASSVDNPYEQYF. In DNA, the CDR3 is TGTGCCAGCAGCGTAGATAATCCCTACGAGCAGTACTTC.

The chain has TRBV11-2 and TRBJ2-1, with TRBD2 identical over 8 bases. V dropped 5 bases and J dropped 0; count of bases not matched to a gene: 6. Germline values: CDR1 SGHAT, CDR2 FQNNGV. The CDR3 is 16 amino acids. The CDR3 coding sequence is TGTGCCAGCAGCCCATGGACTAGCACCTCCTACAATGAGCAGTTCTTC. Translating it yields CASSPWTSTSYNEQFF.

The chain recombines TRBV11-2 with TRBJ2-3, with 8 positions matching TRBD2. The CDR3 contains 17 residues. Trimming at V came to 4 bases and at J to 6 bases, leaving 15 bases not matched to a gene. Germline CDR1 and CDR2: SGHAT and FQNNGV. CDR3 sequence reads: CASSSLKRETQGDTQYF. In nucleotides, the CDR3 is TGTGCCAGCAGCTCTCTCAAGCGGGAGACTCAAGGGGATACGCAGTATTTT.

This sequence joins TRBV11-2 and TRBJ2-7; the D call may be TRBD1 or TRBD2 (5 bases each). Trimming removed 1 base from V and 6 bases from J, with 13 bases in between. Germline CDR1 reads SGHAT; CDR2 reads FQNNGV. The CDR3 consists of 14 residues. DNA of the CDR3: TGTGCCAGCAGCTTAGCCGGGACGGCCGGCGAGCAGTACTTC. Encoded protein: CASSLAGTAGEQYF.

This sequence joins TRBV27 and TRBJ1-4, with a possible D match to TRBD1 (5 bases). CDR3 length: 12 amino acids. The germline CDR1 and CDR2 sequences are MNHEY and SMNVEV (reference sequence). The V gene lost 6 bases and the J gene lost 8 bases, with 10 bases spanning the gap. CDR3 coding DNA: TGTGCCAGCAGGACAGCTGGAGAAAAACTGTTTTTT. Translated: CASRTAGEKLFF. Based on the CDR3 plus reference TRBV27 and TRBJ1-4, the full variable domain is EAQVTQNPRYLITVTGKKLTVTCSQNMNHEYMSWYRQDPGLGLRQIYYSMNVEVTDKGDVPEGYKVSRKEKRNFPLILESPSPNQTSLYFCASRTAGEKLFFGSGTQLSVL.